These 20 T cell receptor beta chains came from one sample sequenced in a study of metastatic and nonmetastatic thyroid tumors. TCRdb ran MiXCR on the PCR reads. In the table there are about 42,000 clones, about 12% of which are singletons. Thyroid surgery took place with no prior treatment in any patient. Sequencing used blood. These receptors were taken from a male donor with papillary thyroid cancer or a benign thyroid nodule (not recorded which). Some clones in this sample may be carry-over from other donors' samples.

This clone showed up many times. The chain is built from TRBV10-2 and TRBJ2-6; perhaps TRBD1 as D (6 bases). The germline V gene has CDR1 WSHSY and CDR2 SAAADI. Trimming left V 9 bases short and J 0 bases short, with 15 bases between. The CDR3 sequence is 16 residues long. The CDR3 sequence is CARGAQEDSGANVLTF. CDR3 nucleotides: TGCGCCAGGGGGGCCCAGGAAGACTCTGGGGCCAACGTCCTGACTTTC.

Comments on this clone: A read error may be the cause here, since a much bigger clone is one base away. V is TRBV20-1 and J is TRBJ2-4; a weak D match, TRBD2 (6 bases). Germline V gene lookup returns CDR1 DFQATT and CDR2 SNEGSKA (reference sequence). The CDR3 has 14 amino acids. V lost 4 bases and J lost 5, with 15 bases in between. The DNA of the CDR3 is TGCAGTGCTATAGTCCCGGGGGTGCAAAACATTCAGTACTTC. Translating it yields CSAIVPGVQNIQYF.

This clone has a count of ten or more. The chain employs TRBV20-1 and TRBJ2-3, with D perhaps given as TRBD1 or TRBD2 (5 bases each). Trimming shortened V by 6 bases and J by 0 bases, and 13 bases separated the two germline ends. From germline, CDR1 is DFQATT and CDR2 SNEGSKA (reference sequence). The CDR3 sequence is 14 residues long. The DNA for the CDR3 is TGCAGTGCCGCCCGGGACGGGAGCACAGATACGCAGTATTTT. This encodes CSAARDGSTDTQYF.

Many counts were recorded for this clone. This chain links TRBV5-4 with TRBJ2-3; weak D call: TRBD2 (6 bases). Trimming took 3 bases from V and 1 from J, leaving 18 bases between them. The CDR3 consists of 17 residues. Germline V CDR1 and CDR2: SGHNT, YYREEE (reference sequence). Written as DNA, the CDR3 is TGTGCCAGCAGCTCGGGTGGGGGGAATAGCGGCACAGATACGCAGTATTTT. It is translated as CASSSGGGNSGTDTQYF. Drawing the rest from reference TRBV5-4 and TRBJ2-3, the complete variable domain is ETGVTQSPTHLIKTRGQQVTLRCSSQSGHNTVSWYQQALGQGPQFIFQYYREEENGRGNFPPRFSGLQFPNYSSELNVNALELDDSALYLCASSSGGGNSGTDTQYFGPGTRLTVL.

This clone has a count of ten or more. V is TRBV6-2 or TRBV6-3 and J is TRBJ2-1; D is ambiguous. Germline V gives CDR1 MNHEY, CDR2 SVGEGT. CDR3 length: 14 amino acids. V lost 4 bases and J 5 bases, leaving 12 bases between the germline ends. Here the CDR3 DNA reads TGTGCCAGCAGTTTCTTAGACTGGGACAATGAGCAGTTCTTC. Translated: CASSFLDWDNEQFF.

The rearrangement joins TRBV4-1 to TRBJ2-7; TRBD1 aligns across 9 bases. Germline loops: CDR1 MGHRA, CDR2 YSYEKL. This CDR3 has 16 amino acids. Germline trimming cut 5 bases from V and 3 bases from J; bases unmatched to any gene: 11. The CDR3 loop reads CASSASPGQGNYEQYF. The CDR3 bases are TGCGCCAGCAGCGCATCTCCGGGACAGGGTAACTACGAGCAGTACTTC.

This clone was detected many times. The rearrangement uses TRBV27 and TRBJ2-1; 10 nucleotides match TRBD1. The CDR3 runs to 15 residues. Germline trimming cut 6 bases from V and 6 bases from J; bases unmatched to any gene: 8. Germline V gene data show CDR1 as MNHEY and CDR2 as SMNVEV (reference sequence). The CDR3 DNA sequence: TGTGCCAGCAGAACCGGGACAGGGGCTCTCAATGAGCAGTTCTTC. It yields the protein CASRTGTGALNEQFF.

The chain has TRBV6-2 or TRBV6-3 and TRBJ2-2; D possibly corresponds to TRBD2 (6 bases). Trimming took off 0 bases at V and 9 bases at J, with 23 bases between the two ends. Looked up from germline, CDR1 is MNHEY and CDR2 is SVGEGT. This CDR3 contains 18 residues. For the CDR3, the DNA is TGTGCCAGCAGTTACTCGATATCGGGAGTTCAAGTTGCCTGGGAGCTGTTTTTT. Its protein is CASSYSISGVQVAWELFF.

The table lists this clone with many counts. The rearrangement joins TRBV10-1 to TRBJ2-2; a weak D match, TRBD1 (5 bases). CDR1 is WNHNN and CDR2 is SYGVQD in the germline V gene (reference sequence). Deletions cut 8 bases from V and 1 base from J, with 8 bases between. This CDR3 has 13 amino acids. CDR3 amino acids: CASGAENTGELFF. CDR3 in DNA: TGCGCCAGCGGGGCAGAGAACACCGGGGAGCTGTTTTTT.

In this sample, this clone turned up many times. The rearrangement joins TRBV2 to TRBJ2-1; 8 positions agree with TRBD2. The CDR3 length is 15 residues. In germline, CDR1 is SNHLY, CDR2 FYNNEI. V dropped 7 bases and J dropped 7; count of bases not matched to a gene: 12. The CDR3 region is CASTLNRVAGNEQFF. CDR3 bases: TGTGCCAGCACCCTGAATCGGGTAGCGGGGAATGAGCAGTTCTTC.

This clone was counted at least ten times. The chain joins TRBV9 to TRBJ2-7; 8 nucleotides line up with TRBD1. CDR1 and CDR2 (germline): SGDLS, YYNGEE. The CDR3 is 12 amino acids. Trimming removed 3 bases from V and 4 bases from J; junction bases left unmatched: 0. This chain's CDR3 is CASSGQGYEQYF. CDR3 DNA: TGTGCCAGCAGCGGACAGGGGTACGAGCAGTACTTC.

This clone appeared many times. The rearrangement links TRBV12-5 to TRBJ1-4; 9 bases line up with TRBD1. V lost 5 bases and J lost 6; bases outside the gene matches: 10. The CDR3 covers 16 residues. Germline V gene sequence: CDR1 LGHNT, CDR2 FRNRAP. In DNA form, the CDR3 reads TGTGCTAGTGGTCTCGCCTACAGGGGGCCATATGAAAAACTGTTTTTT. Protein product: CASGLAYRGPYEKLFF.

This clone appeared many times. This CDR3 is also generated by other DNA sequences in the sample. The chain links TRBV27 to TRBJ2-7; perhaps TRBD2 as D (6 bases). The CDR3 totals 18 residues. The V gene lost 8 bases and the J gene lost 4 bases, with 30 bases spanning the gap. Germline CDR1 and CDR2: MNHEY and SMNVEV (reference sequence). The CDR3 DNA reads TGTGCCAGCGGACTATTGGCGACCCCGGGGCCACGACCTTACGAGCAGTACTTC. This gives the protein CASGLLATPGPRPYEQYF.

This clone was seen repeatedly, ten times or more. CDR3 residues: CASSDGKYQPQHF. DNA for the CDR3: TGTGCCAGCAGTGACGGGAAATATCAGCCCCAGCATTTT. This sequence joins TRBV2 and TRBJ1-5, with D hard to call. The CDR3 consists of 13 residues. Trimming stripped 3 bases from V and 5 bases from J, with 8 bases between. In germline, CDR1 is SNHLY, CDR2 FYNNEI.

As to this clone: At the DNA level, this CDR3 is encoded by other sequences in the same sample as well. The rearrangement uses TRBV11-1 and TRBJ2-2, with 12 bases lining up with TRBD2. V was pared by 7 bases and J by 6 bases, with 9 bases of the junction left unmatched. Per the germline V gene, CDR1 is SGHAT and CDR2 is FQDESV (reference sequence). This CDR3 has 16 amino acids. This CDR3 reads CASTPSGTSGPGELFF. In nucleotides, the CDR3 is TGTGCCAGCACCCCCTCCGGGACTAGCGGGCCCGGGGAGCTGTTTTTT.

This clone was detected many times. The chain couples TRBV12-3 or TRBV12-4 to TRBJ2-2; 8 nucleotides match TRBD1. CDR3 size: 14 residues. The ends lost 5 bases at V and 5 bases at J; junction bases unmatched: 4. The DNA of the CDR3 is TGTGCCAGCAGTGGGACAGGCTTAACCGGGGAGCTGTTTTTT. It is translated as CASSGTGLTGELFF.

This clone came up a few times. This rearrangement joins TRBV28 to TRBJ2-7; 11 positions match TRBD2. Trimming took 6 bases from V and 2 from J; bases not matched to a gene: 15. The germline V gene encodes CDR1 MDHEN and CDR2 SYDVKM. The CDR3 sequence is 18 residues long. The CDR3 nucleotides read TGTGCCAGCAGCATGACTAGCGGGACATTTTCCATCACCTACGAGCAGTACTTC. This sequence encodes CASSMTSGTFSITYEQYF.

This clone was recorded many times. The junction does not match germline at one end; this may be a read error. The V call is TRBV4-1, the J call TRBJ2-3; D not resolved. Germline V CDR1 and CDR2: MGHRA, YSYEKL. CDR3 length: 14 amino acids. The CDR3 protein is CASSQDEDQFRSTF. CDR3 DNA sequence: TGCGCCAGCAGCCAAGATGAAGACCAATTCAGGTCGACTTTT.

This clone is termed medium-sized. The chain combines TRBV6-2 or TRBV6-3 with TRBJ2-7; D gene uncertain. Trimming took off 7 bases at V and 2 bases at J, with 9 bases between the two ends. The V gene's germline CDR1 is MNHEY and CDR2 SVGEGT. The CDR3 length is 12 residues. CDR3: CASTEGTYEQYF. CDR3 DNA sequence: TGTGCCAGCACCGAAGGGACCTACGAGCAGTACTTC.

This clone ranks as medium-sized. The chain combines TRBV6-1 with TRBJ1-1; D is possibly TRBD1 (5 bases). V was shortened by 5 bases and J by 1 base, with 14 bases between the two germline ends. The CDR3 loop spans 15 amino acids. Looked up from germline, CDR1 is MNHNS and CDR2 is SASEGT. CDR3 amino acids: CASSSAGTQNTEAFF. The CDR3 nucleotides read TGTGCCAGCAGTTCCGCCGGGACGCAGAACACTGAAGCTTTCTTT.